A selection of T cell receptor beta chains follows, all from one sample in a study of blood T cell repertoires in COVID-19. TCRdb's table, derived via immunoSEQ multiplex PCR, lists solely in-frame clones and lacks some. The sample carries about 56,000 clones, roughly 89% recorded once. What was sequenced was peripheral blood. All receptors come from a woman aged 60 to 75 with COVID-19, enrolled during active disease. The CDR3 runs from the conserved cysteine through the conserved F or W. The D gene is left open where the match is weak. Size is omitted from some rows. Given values are once, few, many or a class for expanded clones.

abundance: .; j_gene: TRBJ2-7; v_gene: TRBV9; d_gene: .; CDR3nt: TGTGCCAGCAGCCCGGGACTCTCCTTGGGGGAGCAGTACTTC; CDR3aa: CASSPGLSLGEQYF
abundance: once; j_gene: TRBJ2-7; v_gene: TRBV28; d_gene: .; CDR3nt: TGTGCCAGCAGTTTCCTCAGGTACGAGCAGTACTTC; CDR3aa: CASSFLRYEQYF
abundance: .; j_gene: TRBJ1-1; v_gene: TRBV12-3/TRBV12-4; d_gene: .; CDR3nt: TGTGCCAGCAGTTTAGCCAGGAACACTGAAGCTTTCTTT; CDR3aa: CASSLARNTEAFF
abundance: .; j_gene: TRBJ2-7; v_gene: TRBV7-6; d_gene: TRBD2; CDR3nt: TGTGCCAGCAGCACTTCGACTAGCGGGAGGGGAAGGGCCTACGAGCAGTACTTC; CDR3aa: CASSTSTSGRGRAYEQYF
abundance: .; j_gene: TRBJ1-4; v_gene: TRBV7-9; d_gene: TRBD1; CDR3nt: TGTGCCACAAGGACAGGGGGTCGACTGTTTTTT; CDR3aa: CATRTGGRLFF
abundance: .; j_gene: TRBJ1-3; v_gene: TRBV7-9; d_gene: .; CDR3nt: TGTGCCAGCAGCTTAGTGGAGGGCCTCGCCACCATATATTTT; CDR3aa: CASSLVEGLATIYF
abundance: .; j_gene: TRBJ1-3; v_gene: TRBV27; d_gene: .; CDR3nt: TGTGCCAGCGAACAGGAATCTGGAAACACCATATATTTT; CDR3aa: CASEQESGNTIYF
abundance: once; j_gene: TRBJ1-1; v_gene: TRBV28; d_gene: .; CDR3nt: TGTGCCAGCTGTTTCAGGGCCTCAAAGGGGAACACTGAAGCTTTCTTT; CDR3aa: CASCFRASKGNTEAFF
abundance: .; j_gene: TRBJ2-7; v_gene: TRBV4-3; d_gene: .; CDR3nt: TGCGCCAGCAGCCAAGAGGGACAACTCGAGCAGTACTTC; CDR3aa: CASSQEGQLEQYF
abundance: .; j_gene: TRBJ1-6; v_gene: TRBV30; d_gene: .; CDR3nt: TGTGCCTGGAGGGCCAGCGTGAGCTCCTATAATTCACCCCTCCACTTT; CDR3aa: CAWRASVSSYNSPLHF
abundance: .; j_gene: TRBJ2-7; v_gene: TRBV21-1; d_gene: .; CDR3nt: TGTGCCAGCCCCGAAACCCAGGGGACGTCCTACGAGCAGTACTTC; CDR3aa: CASPETQGTSYEQYF
abundance: .; j_gene: TRBJ1-2; v_gene: TRBV6-5; d_gene: .; CDR3nt: TGTGCCAGCACAAGACGTTTCGAGGATGGCTACACCTTC; CDR3aa: CASTRRFEDGYTF
abundance: .; j_gene: TRBJ1-4; v_gene: TRBV5-1; d_gene: TRBD1; CDR3nt: TGCGCCAGCAGCCCCACGACAGGGATGGGGGAAAAACTGTTTTTT; CDR3aa: CASSPTTGMGEKLFF
abundance: .; j_gene: TRBJ2-7; v_gene: TRBV5-6; d_gene: .; CDR3nt: TGTGCCAGCAGCTTGGCGTACTGGGGCAGTACTACCTACGAGCAGTACTTC; CDR3aa: CASSLAYWGSTTYEQYF
abundance: .; j_gene: TRBJ1-1; v_gene: TRBV28; d_gene: .; CDR3nt: TGTGCCAGCAGATACATGAACACTGAAGCTTTCTTT; CDR3aa: CASRYMNTEAFF
abundance: .; j_gene: TRBJ2-1; v_gene: TRBV5-1; d_gene: .; CDR3nt: TGCGCCAGCAGCCTCTTAGGACGGCCAGGGGGGTCCTACAATGAGCAGTTCTTC; CDR3aa: CASSLLGRPGGSYNEQFF
abundance: once; j_gene: TRBJ2-5; v_gene: TRBV5-1; d_gene: TRBD2; CDR3nt: TGCGCCAGCAGCTGGGGGGGACTAGCGGGACTTCAAGAGACCCAGTACTTC; CDR3aa: CASSWGGLAGLQETQYF
abundance: once; j_gene: TRBJ2-1; v_gene: TRBV7-2; d_gene: TRBD1; CDR3nt: TGTGCCAGCAGCCCATACAGGGGGGCAGGCAATGAGCAGTTCTTC; CDR3aa: CASSPYRGAGNEQFF